The clone carrying this TCR beta chain was found a few times. This sample is drawn from a study of regulatory T cells in long-lasting Graves disease. The time point is: newly diagnosed GD, antithyroid drugs for less than 3 months. Isolated PBMC RNA provided the starting material for the TCR library. In building TCR beta libraries, iRepertoire HTBI primers were used together with Arm-PCR of CDR3 regions. TCRdb re-analysed the multiplex PCR reads in MiXCR, keeping a single row per CDR3 protein. The repertoire includes some 330,000 distinct CDR3 sequences, approximately 12% of them detected once, and around 18% sits in the top ten. This CDR3 contains 15 residues. Germline values: CDR1 MNHEY, CDR2 SVGAGI. The V end lost 0 bases, the J end lost 6 bases, and 15 bases lay between the germline ends. These data are also associated with another study on T cells in Graves' hyperthyroidism and ophthalmopathy. This second study says: A set of HTBI primers served as the primers for a first-round RT-PCR of the TCR CDR3.

The origin of this receptor is a woman between 18 and 30 years old with Graves disease. This specimen was peripheral blood mononuclear cells (PBMCs), taken at new diagnosis, from a patient treated with antithyroid drugs. This chain links TRBV6-5 with TRBJ2-7, with D perhaps TRBD1 (5 bases). CDR3 bases: TGTGCCAGCAGTTACTCCGGAGCGCCCAGGGCCGAGCAGTACGTC. This gives the protein CASSYSGAPRAEQYV.